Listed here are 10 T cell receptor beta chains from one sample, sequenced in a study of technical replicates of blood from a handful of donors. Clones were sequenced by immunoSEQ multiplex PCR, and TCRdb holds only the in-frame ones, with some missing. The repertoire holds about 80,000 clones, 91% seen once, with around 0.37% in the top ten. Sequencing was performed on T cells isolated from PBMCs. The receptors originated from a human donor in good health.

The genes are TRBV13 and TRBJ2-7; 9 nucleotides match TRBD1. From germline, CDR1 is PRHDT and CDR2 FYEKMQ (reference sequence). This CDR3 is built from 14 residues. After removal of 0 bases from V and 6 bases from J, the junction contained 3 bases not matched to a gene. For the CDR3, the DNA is TGTGCCAGCAGCTTAGGACAGGGGGCAAGCGAGCAGTACTTC. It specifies CASSLGQGASEQYF.

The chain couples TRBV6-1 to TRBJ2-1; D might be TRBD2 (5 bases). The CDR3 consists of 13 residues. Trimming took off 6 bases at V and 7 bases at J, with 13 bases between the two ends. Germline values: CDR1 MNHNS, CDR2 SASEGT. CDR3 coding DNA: TGTGCCAGCAGCGAGGGTGACTGGAATGAGCAGTTCTTC. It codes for CASSEGDWNEQFF.

Here the CDR3 DNA reads TGTGCCAGCAGCCCTCTCGGGGATACGCAGTATTTT. This translates into CASSPLGDTQYF. This chain connects TRBV7-9 to TRBJ2-3; D gene uncertain. Germline values: CDR1 SEHNR, CDR2 FQNEAQ (reference sequence). V was pared by 5 bases and J by 6 bases, with 9 bases between. The CDR3 is 12 amino acids.

DNA of the CDR3: TGTGCCAGCAAAACTAGCGGGAGGATCTATGGCACAGATACGCAGTATTTT. This codes for CASKTSGRIYGTDTQYF. The chain joins TRBV28 to TRBJ2-3; TRBD2 agrees at 12 bases. Germline CDR1 reads MDHEN; CDR2 reads SYDVKM. The CDR3 has 17 amino acids. V was pared by 7 bases and J by 1 base, with 9 bases of the junction left unmatched. The full variable domain, completed using reference TRBV28 and TRBJ2-3, is DVKVTQSSRYLVKRTGEKVFLECVQDMDHENMFWYRQDPGLGLRLIYFSYDVKMKEKGDIPEGYSVSREKKERFSLILESASTNQTSMYLCASKTSGRIYGTDTQYFGPGTRLTVL.

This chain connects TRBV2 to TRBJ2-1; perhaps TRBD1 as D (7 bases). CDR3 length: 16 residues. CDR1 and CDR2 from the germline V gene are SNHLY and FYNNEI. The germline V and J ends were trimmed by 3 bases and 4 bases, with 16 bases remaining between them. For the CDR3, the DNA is TGTGCCAGCAGTGATCATAGCGGACAGGTTTACAATGAGCAGTTCTTC. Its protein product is CASSDHSGQVYNEQFF.

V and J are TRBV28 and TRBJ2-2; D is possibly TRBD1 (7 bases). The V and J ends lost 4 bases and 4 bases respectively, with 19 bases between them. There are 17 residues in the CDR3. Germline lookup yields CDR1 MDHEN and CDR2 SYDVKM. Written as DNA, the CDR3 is TGTGCCAGCAGTTCGGGGGCCGGACAGGAGTTCACCGGGGAGCTGTTTTTT. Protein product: CASSSGAGQEFTGELFF.

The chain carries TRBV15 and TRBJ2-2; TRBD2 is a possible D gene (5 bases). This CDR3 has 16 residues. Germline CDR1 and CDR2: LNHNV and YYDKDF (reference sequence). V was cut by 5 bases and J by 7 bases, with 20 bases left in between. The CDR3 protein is CATSSRWGERFGELFF. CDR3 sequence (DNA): TGTGCCACCAGCTCAAGGTGGGGAGAGAGATTCGGGGAGCTGTTTTTT.

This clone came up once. The DNA for the CDR3 is TGCGCCAGCGGGCTAAACCCAGACTACGAGCAGTACTTC. Its protein is CASGLNPDYEQYF. The rearrangement links TRBV5-1 to TRBJ2-7; D not certain. Trimming took off 7 bases at V and 3 bases at J, with 14 bases between the two ends. CDR3 size: 13 residues. CDR1 SGHRS and CDR2 YFSETQ come from the germline V gene.

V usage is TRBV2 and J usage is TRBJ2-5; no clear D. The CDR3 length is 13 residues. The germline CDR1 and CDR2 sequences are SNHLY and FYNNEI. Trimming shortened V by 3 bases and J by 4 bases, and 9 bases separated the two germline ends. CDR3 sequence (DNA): TGTGCCAGCAGTGAGAACGGTATAGAGACCCAGTACTTC. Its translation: CASSENGIETQYF.

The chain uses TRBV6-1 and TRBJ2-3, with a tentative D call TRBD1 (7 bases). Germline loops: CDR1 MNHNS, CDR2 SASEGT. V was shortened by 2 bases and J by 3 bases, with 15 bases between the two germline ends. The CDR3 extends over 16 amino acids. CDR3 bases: TGTGCCAGCAGTGAACGAGGAGGGGGCATGACAGATACGCAGTATTTT. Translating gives CASSERGGGMTDTQYF.